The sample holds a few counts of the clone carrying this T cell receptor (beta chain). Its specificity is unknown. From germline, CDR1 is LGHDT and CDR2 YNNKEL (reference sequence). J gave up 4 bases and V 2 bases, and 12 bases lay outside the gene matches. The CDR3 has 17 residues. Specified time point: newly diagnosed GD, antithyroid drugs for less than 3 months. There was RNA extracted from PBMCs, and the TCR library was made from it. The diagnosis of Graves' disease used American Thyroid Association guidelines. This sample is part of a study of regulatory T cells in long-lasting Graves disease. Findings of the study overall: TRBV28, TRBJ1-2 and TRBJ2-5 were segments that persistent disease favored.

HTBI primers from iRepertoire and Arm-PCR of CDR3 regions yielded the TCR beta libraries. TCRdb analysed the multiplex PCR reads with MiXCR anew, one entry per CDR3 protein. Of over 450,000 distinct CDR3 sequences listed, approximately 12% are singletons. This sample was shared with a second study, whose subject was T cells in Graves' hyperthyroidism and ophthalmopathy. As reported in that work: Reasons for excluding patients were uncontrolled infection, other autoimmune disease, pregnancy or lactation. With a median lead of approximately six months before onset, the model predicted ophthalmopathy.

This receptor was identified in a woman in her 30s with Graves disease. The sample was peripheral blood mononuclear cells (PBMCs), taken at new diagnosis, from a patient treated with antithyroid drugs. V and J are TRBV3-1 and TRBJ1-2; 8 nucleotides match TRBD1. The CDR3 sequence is CASSQRFAGGAGYGYTF. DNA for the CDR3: TGTGCCAGCAGCCAAAGATTCGCAGGGGGCGCAGGCTATGGCTACACCTTC.